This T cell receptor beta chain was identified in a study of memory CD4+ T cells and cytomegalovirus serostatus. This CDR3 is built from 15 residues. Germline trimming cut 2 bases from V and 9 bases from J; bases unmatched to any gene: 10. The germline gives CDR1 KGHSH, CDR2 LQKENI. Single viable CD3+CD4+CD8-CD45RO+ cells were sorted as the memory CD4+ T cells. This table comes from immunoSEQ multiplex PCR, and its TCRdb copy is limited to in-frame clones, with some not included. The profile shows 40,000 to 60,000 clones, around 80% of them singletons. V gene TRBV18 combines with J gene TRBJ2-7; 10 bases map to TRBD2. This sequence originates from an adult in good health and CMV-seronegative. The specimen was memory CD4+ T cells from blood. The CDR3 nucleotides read TGTGCCAGCTCACCAGTACTAGCGGGAACCGACGGGCAGTACTTC. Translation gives CASSPVLAGTDGQYF.